This T cell receptor (beta chain) was documented in a study of T-cell reconstitution after alpha-beta-depleted transplantation in children. Preparation of the TCRbeta library used unique molecular identifiers. TCRdb re-called the PCR reads through MiXCR, storing one row per CDR3 protein. Counted here are 200,000 to 250,000 distinct CDR3 sequences, about a tenth occurring once; the ten biggest clones make up roughly 27%. The CDR3 is 15 residues long. Trimming pared 0 bases from V and 7 bases from J, leaving 14 bases between. The V gene's germline CDR1 is SGHRS and CDR2 YFSETQ. Broader study findings: Expanded clones from the graft, numbering several hundred, reportedly supplied alpha-beta T cells about two months after transplant.

Many counts were recorded for this clonotype. Its antigen is unknown. The receptor's source is a child under two years old with acute myeloid leukemia, due to receive a stem cell transplant. This material consisted of PBMCs, taken before TCRalphabeta/CD19-depleted stem cell transplant. The chain combines TRBV5-1 with TRBJ2-1; possibly TRBD1 for D (5 bases). The CDR3 DNA sequence: TGCGCCAGCAGCTTGGTGGGGCAGCGTGGGAATGAGCAGTTCTTC. Protein product: CASSLVGQRGNEQFF.